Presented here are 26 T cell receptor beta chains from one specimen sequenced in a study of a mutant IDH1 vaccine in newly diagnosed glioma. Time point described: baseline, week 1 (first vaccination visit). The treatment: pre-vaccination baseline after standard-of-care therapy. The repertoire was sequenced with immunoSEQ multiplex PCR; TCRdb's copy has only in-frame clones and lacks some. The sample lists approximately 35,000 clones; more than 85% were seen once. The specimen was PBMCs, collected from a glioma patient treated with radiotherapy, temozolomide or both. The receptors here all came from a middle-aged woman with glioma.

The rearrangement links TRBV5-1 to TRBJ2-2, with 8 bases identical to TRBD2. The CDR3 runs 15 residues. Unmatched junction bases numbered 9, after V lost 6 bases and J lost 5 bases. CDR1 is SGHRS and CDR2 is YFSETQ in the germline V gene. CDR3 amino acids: CASKGGGPQTGELFF. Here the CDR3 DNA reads TGCGCCAGCAAGGGCGGGGGGCCACAAACCGGGGAGCTGTTTTTT.

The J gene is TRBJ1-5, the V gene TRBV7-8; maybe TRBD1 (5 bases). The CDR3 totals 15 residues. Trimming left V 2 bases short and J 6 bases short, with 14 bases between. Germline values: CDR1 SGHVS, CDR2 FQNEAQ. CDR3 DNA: TGTGCCAGCAGCTTATGGGGCAGCTTCCGTCAGCCCCAGCATTTT. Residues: CASSLWGSFRQPQHF.

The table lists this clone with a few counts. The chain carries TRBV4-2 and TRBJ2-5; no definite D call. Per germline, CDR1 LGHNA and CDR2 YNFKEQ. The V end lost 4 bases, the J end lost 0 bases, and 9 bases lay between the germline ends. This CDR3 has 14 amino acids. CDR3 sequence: CASSPDGNQETQYF. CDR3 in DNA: TGTGCCAGCAGCCCAGACGGAAACCAAGAGACCCAGTACTTC.

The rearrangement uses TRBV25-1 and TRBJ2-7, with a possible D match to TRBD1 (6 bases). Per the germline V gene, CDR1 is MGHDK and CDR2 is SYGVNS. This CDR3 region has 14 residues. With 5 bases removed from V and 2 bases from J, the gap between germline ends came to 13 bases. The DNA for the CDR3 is TGTGCCAGCAGTTTTGGGACACAGACCTACGAGCAGTACTTC. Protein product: CASSFGTQTYEQYF.

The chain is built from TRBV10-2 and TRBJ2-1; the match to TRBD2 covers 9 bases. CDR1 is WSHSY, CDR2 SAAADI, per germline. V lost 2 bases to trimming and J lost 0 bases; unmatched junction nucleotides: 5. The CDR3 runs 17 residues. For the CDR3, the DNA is TGCGCCAGCAGTGAGGTGGCGGGAGGGAGCTCCTACAATGAGCAGTTCTTC. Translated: CASSEVAGGSSYNEQFF.

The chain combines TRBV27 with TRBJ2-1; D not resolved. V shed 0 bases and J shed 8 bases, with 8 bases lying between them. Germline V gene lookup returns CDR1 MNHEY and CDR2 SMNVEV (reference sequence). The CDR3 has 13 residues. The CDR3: CASSLSPVDEQFF. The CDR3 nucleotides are TGTGCCAGCAGTTTATCCCCCGTGGATGAGCAGTTCTTC.

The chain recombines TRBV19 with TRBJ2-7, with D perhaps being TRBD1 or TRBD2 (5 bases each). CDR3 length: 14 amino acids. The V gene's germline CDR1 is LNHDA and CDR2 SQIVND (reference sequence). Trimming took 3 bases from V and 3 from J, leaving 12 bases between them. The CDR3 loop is CASSMSGAFYEQYF. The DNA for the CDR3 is TGTGCCAGTAGTATGTCCGGGGCCTTCTACGAGCAGTACTTC.

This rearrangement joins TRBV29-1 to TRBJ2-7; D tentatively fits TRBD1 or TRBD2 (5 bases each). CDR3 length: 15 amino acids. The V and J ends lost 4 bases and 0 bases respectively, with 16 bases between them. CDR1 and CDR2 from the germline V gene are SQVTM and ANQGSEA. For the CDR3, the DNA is TGCAGCGTTGGAAAAGCCTCAGGGAGCTCCTACGAGCAGTACTTC. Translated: CSVGKASGSSYEQYF.

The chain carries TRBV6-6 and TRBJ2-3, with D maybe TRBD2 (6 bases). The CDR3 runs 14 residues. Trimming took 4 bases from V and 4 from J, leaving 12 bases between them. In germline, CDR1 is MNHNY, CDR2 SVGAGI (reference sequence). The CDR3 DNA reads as TGTGCCAGCAGTTTCACTTCGGGGGCAGATACGCAGTATTTT. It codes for CASSFTSGADTQYF.

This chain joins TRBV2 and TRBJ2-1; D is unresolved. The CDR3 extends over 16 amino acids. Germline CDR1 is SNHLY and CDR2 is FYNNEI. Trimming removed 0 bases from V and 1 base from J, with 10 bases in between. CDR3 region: CASSEALRMSYNEQFF. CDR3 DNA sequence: TGTGCCAGCAGTGAAGCGCTACGGATGTCCTACAATGAGCAGTTCTTC.

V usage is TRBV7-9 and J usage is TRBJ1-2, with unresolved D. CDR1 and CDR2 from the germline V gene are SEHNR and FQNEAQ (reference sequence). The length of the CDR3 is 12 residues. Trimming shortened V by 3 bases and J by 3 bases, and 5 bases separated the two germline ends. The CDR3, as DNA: TGTGCCAGCAGCTTCGGCGACTATGGCTACACCTTC. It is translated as CASSFGDYGYTF.

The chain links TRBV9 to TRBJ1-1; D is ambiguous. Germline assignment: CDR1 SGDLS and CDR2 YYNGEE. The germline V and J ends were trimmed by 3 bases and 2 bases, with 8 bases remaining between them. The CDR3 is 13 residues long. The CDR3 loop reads CASSEMLNTEAFF. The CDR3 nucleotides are TGTGCCAGCAGCGAGATGTTAAACACTGAAGCTTTCTTT.

The CDR3 sequence: CAWSLNTEAFF. As DNA, the CDR3 is TGTGCCTGGAGTTTGAACACTGAAGCTTTCTTT. The chain joins TRBV30 to TRBJ1-1; unclear D gene. The CDR3 extends over 11 amino acids. V lost 2 bases and J 0 bases, leaving 1 base between the germline ends. Germline values: CDR1 GTSNPN, CDR2 SVGIG (reference sequence).

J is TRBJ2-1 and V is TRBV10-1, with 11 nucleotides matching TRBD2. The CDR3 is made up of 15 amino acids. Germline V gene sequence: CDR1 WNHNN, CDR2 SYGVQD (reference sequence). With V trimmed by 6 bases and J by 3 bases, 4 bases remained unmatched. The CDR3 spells CASSGSGRDYNEQFF. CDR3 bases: TGCGCCAGCAGCGGTAGCGGGAGGGACTACAATGAGCAGTTCTTC.

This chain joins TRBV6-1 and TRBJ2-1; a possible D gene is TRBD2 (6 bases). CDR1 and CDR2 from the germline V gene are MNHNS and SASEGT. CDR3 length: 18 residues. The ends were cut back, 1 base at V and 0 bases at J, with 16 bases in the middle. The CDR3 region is CASSEVAGPQLSYNEQFF. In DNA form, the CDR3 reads TGTGCCAGCAGTGAAGTGGCGGGGCCGCAGCTCTCCTACAATGAGCAGTTCTTC.

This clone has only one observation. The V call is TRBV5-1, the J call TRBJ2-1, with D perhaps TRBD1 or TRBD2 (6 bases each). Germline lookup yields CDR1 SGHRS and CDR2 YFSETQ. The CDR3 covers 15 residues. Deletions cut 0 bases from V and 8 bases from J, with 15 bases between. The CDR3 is CASSLGWGAKDEQFF. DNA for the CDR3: TGCGCCAGCAGCTTGGGGTGGGGGGCTAAGGATGAGCAGTTCTTC.

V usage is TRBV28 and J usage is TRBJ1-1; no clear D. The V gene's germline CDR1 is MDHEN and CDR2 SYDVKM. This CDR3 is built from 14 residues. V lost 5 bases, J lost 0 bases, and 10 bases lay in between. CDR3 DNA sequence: TGTGCCAGCAGTACCCGATGGATGAACACTGAAGCTTTCTTT. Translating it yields CASSTRWMNTEAFF.

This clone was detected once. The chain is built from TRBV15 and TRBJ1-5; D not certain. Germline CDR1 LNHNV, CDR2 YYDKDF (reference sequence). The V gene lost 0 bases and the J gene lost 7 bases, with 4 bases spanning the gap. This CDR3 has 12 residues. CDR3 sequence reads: CATSRDTQPQHF. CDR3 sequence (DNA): TGTGCCACCAGCAGAGATACCCAGCCCCAGCATTTT.

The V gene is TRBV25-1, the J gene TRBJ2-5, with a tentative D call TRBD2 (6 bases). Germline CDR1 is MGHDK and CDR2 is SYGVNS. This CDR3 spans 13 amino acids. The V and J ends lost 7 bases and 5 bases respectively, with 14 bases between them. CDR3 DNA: TGTGCCAGCAATTCGGGACTGTGGGAGACCCAGTACTTC. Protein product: CASNSGLWETQYF.

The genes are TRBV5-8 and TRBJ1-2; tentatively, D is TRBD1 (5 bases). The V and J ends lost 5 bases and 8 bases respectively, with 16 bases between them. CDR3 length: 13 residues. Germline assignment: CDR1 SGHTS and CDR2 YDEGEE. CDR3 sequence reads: CASRVDRVGGYTF. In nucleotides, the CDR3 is TGTGCCAGCAGAGTCGACAGAGTCGGCGGCTACACCTTC. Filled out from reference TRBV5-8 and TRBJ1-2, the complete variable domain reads EAGVTQSPTHLIKTRGQQATLRCSPISGHTSVYWYQQALGLGLQFLLWYDEGEERNRGNFPPRFSGRQFPNYSSELNVNALELEDSALYLCASRVDRVGGYTFGSGTRLTVV.

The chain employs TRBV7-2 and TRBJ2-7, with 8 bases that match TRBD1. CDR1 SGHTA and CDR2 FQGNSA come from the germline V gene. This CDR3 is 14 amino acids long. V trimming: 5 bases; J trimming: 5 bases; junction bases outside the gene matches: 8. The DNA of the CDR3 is TGTGCCAGCAGCCCGATCGGACAGGGAAACGAGCAGTACTTC. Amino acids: CASSPIGQGNEQYF. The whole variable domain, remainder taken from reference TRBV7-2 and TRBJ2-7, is GAGVSQSPSNKVTEKGKDVELRCDPISGHTALYWYRQSLGQGLEFLIYFQGNSAPDKSGLPSDRFSAERTGGSVSTLTIQRTQQEDSAVYLCASSPIGQGNEQYFGPGTRLTVT.

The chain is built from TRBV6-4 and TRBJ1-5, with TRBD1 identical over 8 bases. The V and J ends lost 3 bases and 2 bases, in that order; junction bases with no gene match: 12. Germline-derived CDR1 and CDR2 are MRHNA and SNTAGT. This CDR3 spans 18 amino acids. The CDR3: CASSDTPQGARGNQPQHF. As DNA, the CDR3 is TGTGCCAGCAGTGATACCCCCCAGGGGGCGCGTGGCAATCAGCCCCAGCATTTT.

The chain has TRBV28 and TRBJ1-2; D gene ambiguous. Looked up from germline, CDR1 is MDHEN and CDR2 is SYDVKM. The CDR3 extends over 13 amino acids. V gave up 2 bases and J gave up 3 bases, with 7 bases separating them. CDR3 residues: CASSLARDYGYTF. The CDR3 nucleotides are TGTGCCAGCAGTTTAGCCCGGGACTATGGCTACACCTTC.

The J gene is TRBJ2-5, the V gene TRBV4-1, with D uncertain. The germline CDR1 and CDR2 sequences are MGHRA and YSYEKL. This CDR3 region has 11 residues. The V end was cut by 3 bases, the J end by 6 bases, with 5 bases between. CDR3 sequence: CASSHNKTQYF. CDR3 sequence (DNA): TGCGCCAGCAGCCATAATAAGACCCAGTACTTC.

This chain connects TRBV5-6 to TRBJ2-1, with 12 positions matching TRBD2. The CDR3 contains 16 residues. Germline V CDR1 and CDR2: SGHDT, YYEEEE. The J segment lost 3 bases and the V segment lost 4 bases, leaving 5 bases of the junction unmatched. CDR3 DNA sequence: TGTGCCAGCAGCCCTAGCGGGGGGGCCGACTACAATGAGCAGTTCTTC. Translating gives CASSPSGGADYNEQFF. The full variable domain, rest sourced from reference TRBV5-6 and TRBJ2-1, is DAGVTQSPTHLIKTRGQQVTLRCSPKSGHDTVSWYQQALGQGPQFIFQYYEEEERQRGNFPDRFSGHQFPNYSSELNVNALLLGDSALYLCASSPSGGADYNEQFFGPGTRLTVL.

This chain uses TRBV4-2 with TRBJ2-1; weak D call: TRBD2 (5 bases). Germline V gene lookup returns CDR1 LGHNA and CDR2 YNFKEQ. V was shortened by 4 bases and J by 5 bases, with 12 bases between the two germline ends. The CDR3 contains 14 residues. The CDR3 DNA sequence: TGTGCCAGCAGCCCGGCGGCAGCGGACAATGAGCAGTTCTTC. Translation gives CASSPAAADNEQFF.